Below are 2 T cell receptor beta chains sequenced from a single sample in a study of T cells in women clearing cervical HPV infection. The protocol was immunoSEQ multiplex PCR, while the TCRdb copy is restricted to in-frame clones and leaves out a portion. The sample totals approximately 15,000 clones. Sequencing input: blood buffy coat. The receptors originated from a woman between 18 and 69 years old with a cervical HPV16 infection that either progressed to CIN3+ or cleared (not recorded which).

The chain's CDR3 is CASSEKKSDSRYSVTQYF. The part of the CDR3 DNA that was read is TGTGCCAGCAGTGAAAAAAAATCGGACAGTCGTTATTCGGTGACG. V gene TRBV6-1 combines with J gene TRBJ2-3; possibly TRBD1 for D (6 bases). With the read ending 3 residues before the CDR3 end, the germline J gene is used to fill in that end. The CDR3 is 18 residues long. Germline V CDR1 and CDR2: MNHNS, SASEGT.

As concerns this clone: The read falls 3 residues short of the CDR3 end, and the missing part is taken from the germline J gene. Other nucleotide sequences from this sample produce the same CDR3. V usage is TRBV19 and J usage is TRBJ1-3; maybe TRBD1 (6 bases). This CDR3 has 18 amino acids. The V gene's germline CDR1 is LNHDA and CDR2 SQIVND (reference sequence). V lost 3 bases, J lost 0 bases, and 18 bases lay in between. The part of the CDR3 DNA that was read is TGTGCCAGTAGTATTGGGGGGGGGCGGATGTACTCTGGAAACACC. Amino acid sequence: CASSIGGGRMYSGNT. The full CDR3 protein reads CASSIGGGRMYSGNTIYF.